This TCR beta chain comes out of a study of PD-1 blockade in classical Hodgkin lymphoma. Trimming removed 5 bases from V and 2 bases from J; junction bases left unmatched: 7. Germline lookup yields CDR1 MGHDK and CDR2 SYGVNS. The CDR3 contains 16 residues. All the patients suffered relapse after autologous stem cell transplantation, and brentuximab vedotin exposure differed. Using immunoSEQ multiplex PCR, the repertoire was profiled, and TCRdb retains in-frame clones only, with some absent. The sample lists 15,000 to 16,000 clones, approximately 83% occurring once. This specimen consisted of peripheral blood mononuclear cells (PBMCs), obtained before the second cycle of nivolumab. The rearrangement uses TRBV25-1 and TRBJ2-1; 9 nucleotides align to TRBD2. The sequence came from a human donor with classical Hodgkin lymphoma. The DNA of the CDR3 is TGTGCCAGCAGTCCGGCGGGGGGGGGCCCCTACAATGAGCAGTTCTTC. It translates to CASSPAGGGPYNEQFF. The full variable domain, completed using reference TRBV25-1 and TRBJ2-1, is EADIYQTPRYLVIGTGKKITLECSQTMGHDKMYWYQQDPGMELHLIHYSYGVNSTEKGDLSSESTVSRIRTEHFPLTLESARPSHTSQYLCASSPAGGGPYNEQFFGPGTRLTVL.